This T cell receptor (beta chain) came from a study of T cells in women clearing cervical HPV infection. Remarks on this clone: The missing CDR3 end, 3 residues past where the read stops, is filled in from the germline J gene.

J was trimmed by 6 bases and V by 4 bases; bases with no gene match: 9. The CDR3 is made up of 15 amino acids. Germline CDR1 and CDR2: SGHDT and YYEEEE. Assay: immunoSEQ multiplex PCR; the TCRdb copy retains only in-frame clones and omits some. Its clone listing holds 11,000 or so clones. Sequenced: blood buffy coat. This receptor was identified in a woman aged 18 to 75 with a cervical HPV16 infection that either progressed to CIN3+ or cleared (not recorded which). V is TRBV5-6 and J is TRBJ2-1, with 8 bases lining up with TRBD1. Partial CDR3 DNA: TGTGCCAGCAGCGGGGGGACAGGACTCTCCAATGAG. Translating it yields CASSGGTGLSNE. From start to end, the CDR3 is CASSGGTGLSNEQFF.